Many counts were recorded for the clone carrying this TCR beta chain. Unique molecular identifiers were incorporated into the prepared TCRbeta library. One entry per CDR3 protein results from TCRdb running MiXCR on the PCR reads. The sample has 150,000 to 250,000 distinct CDR3 sequences, more than 14% seen once; the top ten hold roughly 13%. The sample comes from a study of T-cell reconstitution after alpha-beta-depleted transplantation in children. The CDR3 contains 15 residues. Germline V gene data show CDR1 as DFQATT and CDR2 as SNEGSKA (reference sequence). V trimming: 6 bases; J trimming: 9 bases; junction bases outside the gene matches: 9.

The sequences come from PBMCs from the stem cell graft donor, collected from the stem cell graft. This chain joins TRBV20-1 and TRBJ2-1; TRBD2 matches at 15 bases. The origin of this receptor is a human donor who donated a stem cell graft to a child with acute lymphoblastic leukemia. The CDR3 DNA follows: TGCAGTGCCATCGGGACTAGCGGGAGGCCAGGTGAGCAGTTCTTC. Its translation: CSAIGTSGRPGEQFF.